These T cell receptor beta chains were read from a single sample in a study of human T cells and chemical hapten exposure. Using its own MiXCR run on the RACE reads, TCRdb lists one record per CDR3 protein. The table lists under 200,000 distinct CDR3 sequences, approximately 29% of them singletons. This specimen consisted of whole blood, obtained in connection with sensitization to the hapten diphenylcyclopropenone (DPC). The origin of the receptors is a woman aged 25 to 45 with alopecia areata. Some clones in this sample may be carry-over from other donors' samples. Both conserved end residues are part of each CDR3. A D gene is named only where the DNA matches it firmly. Clone size appears in some rows only: once, few, many, or a class for an expanded clone.

clone size | J gene | D gene | V gene | CDR3 DNA | CDR3 protein
few | TRBJ1-4 | NA | TRBV28 | TGTGCCAGCAGGCCCCGGCCACAAAATGAAAAACTGTTTTTT | CASRPRPQNEKLFF
few | TRBJ1-2 | NA | TRBV29-1 | TGCAGCGTTGTAGGGCAGGCCCCCTATGGCTACACCTTC | CSVVGQAPYGYTF
NA | TRBJ1-5 | NA | TRBV10-2 | TGCGCCAGCAGTGGGATATACGATCAGCCCCAGCATTTT | CASSGIYDQPQHF
NA | TRBJ2-5 | NA | TRBV6-5 | TGTGCCAGCGGGAGGGAGACCCAGTACTTC | CASGRETQYF
few | TRBJ2-3 | TRBD2 | TRBV20-1 | TGCAGTGCTGAGCATGGTAGCGGGAGCACAGATACGCAGTATTTT | CSAEHGSGSTDTQYF
NA | TRBJ1-4 | NA | TRBV7-2 | TGTGCCAGCAGCTTTTATGTAAATGAAAAACTGTTTTTT | CASSFYVNEKLFF
few | TRBJ1-6 | NA | TRBV6-2/TRBV6-3 | TGTGCCACCGCGAGGGGCACCGGTAATTCACCCCTCCACTTT | CATARGTGNSPLHF
NA | TRBJ2-3 | NA | TRBV11-2 | TGTGCCAGCAGCCTCCACGCAGATACGCAGTATTTT | CASSLHADTQYF
NA | TRBJ2-7 | TRBD2 | TRBV7-2 | TGTGCCAGCACCCCAGGCCCTCTAGCGGGAGGCCCCTCCTACGAGCAGTACTTC | CASTPGPLAGGPSYEQYF
NA | TRBJ1-6 | NA | TRBV7-3 | TGTGCCAGCAGCTTACCCCTTAGGGAGACGGGGAATTCACCCCTCCACTTT | CASSLPLRETGNSPLHF
few | TRBJ1-2 | TRBD1 | TRBV10-3 | TGTGCCATCAGTGTTGGTGGGACAGGGACTAACTATGGCTACACCTTC | CAISVGGTGTNYGYTF
NA | TRBJ1-1 | NA | TRBV29-1 | TGCAGCGTTGGAGACAGGCCTTCCACTGAAGCTTTCTTT | CSVGDRPSTEAFF
many | TRBJ2-1 | NA | TRBV3-1 | TGTGCCAGCAGCCAAGATCAGACTTACCAGAGCAATGAGCAGTTCTTC | CASSQDQTYQSNEQFF
NA | TRBJ1-4 | NA | TRBV28 | TGTGCCAGCAGTTTAGCGCTACAGGGAACGGATGAAAAACTGTTTTTT | CASSLALQGTDEKLFF
few | TRBJ1-5 | NA | TRBV19 | TGTGCCAGTAGTAAGTTGGGTAGCAATCAGCCCCAGCATTTT | CASSKLGSNQPQHF
NA | TRBJ2-2 | NA | TRBV7-9 | TGTGCCAGCAGCTTAGCAATATGGGACAAGAACACCGGGGAGCTGTTTTTT | CASSLAIWDKNTGELFF
NA | TRBJ2-1 | NA | TRBV11-3 | TGTGCCAGCAGCTTAGGCTCGATCTTGGGTGAGCAGTTCTTC | CASSLGSILGEQFF
NA | TRBJ2-2 | TRBD1 | TRBV9 | TGTGCCAGCAGCGTTACAGGGGTGGGCACCGGGGAGCTGTTTTTT | CASSVTGVGTGELFF
few | TRBJ2-5 | NA | TRBV12-3/TRBV12-4 | TGTGCCAGCAGTTCTCCTGGACAAAGAGAGACCCAGTACTTC | CASSSPGQRETQYF
few | TRBJ2-1 | TRBD2 | TRBV29-1 | TGCAGCGCGAGGGTCGCGGGAGGGCCCGGTGAGCAGTTCTTC | CSARVAGGPGEQFF
NA | TRBJ1-1 | TRBD1 | TRBV20-1 | TGCAGAGGGACAGGGAAAACTGAAGCTTTCTTT | CRGTGKTEAFF
NA | TRBJ1-3 | NA | TRBV29-1 | TGCAGCGTCCAGATCGGATCTGGAAACACCATATATTTT | CSVQIGSGNTIYF
few | TRBJ1-5 | NA | TRBV28 | TGTGCCAGCAGCGGTTACCCCATAGGGAGCAATCAGCCCCAGCATTTT | CASSGYPIGSNQPQHF
NA | TRBJ2-1 | NA | TRBV7-2 | TGTGCCAGCAGCTTAGTAGGGACACTCCACTCCTACAATGAGCAGTTCTTC | CASSLVGTLHSYNEQFF
few | TRBJ2-5 | TRBD2 | TRBV29-1 | TGCAGCGTTTTCATAGCGGGAGCGGGGGAGACCCAGTACTTC | CSVFIAGAGETQYF
few | TRBJ1-5 | NA | TRBV29-1 | TGCAGCGTTGAAATTGCAGGTCAGCAGCCCCAGCATTTT | CSVEIAGQQPQHF
NA | TRBJ2-2 | NA | TRBV28 | TGTGCCAGCAGTTTAGGACAGTTCACCGGGGAGCTGTTTTTT | CASSLGQFTGELFF
NA | TRBJ2-7 | NA | TRBV5-1 | TGCGCCAGCAGCTCCGGCCCTGACAGGATATACGAGCAGTACTTC | CASSSGPDRIYEQYF
few | TRBJ1-6 | NA | TRBV18 | TGTGCCAGCTCACCTGTCGATGAGAAGAATTCACCCCTCCACTTT | CASSPVDEKNSPLHF
NA | TRBJ2-2 | NA | TRBV27 | TGTGCCAGCAGTAGGGGGTCAAGGGCCGGGGAGCTGTTTTTT | CASSRGSRAGELFF
few | TRBJ2-7 | TRBD2 | TRBV13 | TGTGCCAGCAGCTCTAGACTAGCGGGGAAGAGGCAGTACTTC | CASSSRLAGKRQYF
few | TRBJ1-5 | NA | TRBV28 | TGTGCCAGCAGTCCGCGTGTAGGGGGGGCCCAGCCCCAGCATTTT | CASSPRVGGAQPQHF
NA | TRBJ1-5 | NA | TRBV4-3 | TGCGCCAGCAGCCAAGATTTCGCAGGGGTTGATCAGCCCCAGCATTTT | CASSQDFAGVDQPQHF
NA | TRBJ1-1 | NA | TRBV12-3/TRBV12-4 | TGTGCCAGCAGTTTAGCCTCGGTGAGTTTGCGGCTGACCACCATGAACACTGAAGCTTTCTTT | CASSLASVSLRLTTMNTEAFF
NA | TRBJ2-3 | NA | TRBV7-3 | TGTGCCAGCAGTCGAGGGGGAAGAAACACAGATACGCAGTATTTT | CASSRGGRNTDTQYF
NA | TRBJ1-5 | NA | TRBV4-2 | TGTGCCAGCAGCCAAGATCGCCAGGGAGGTCAGCCCCAGCATTTT | CASSQDRQGGQPQHF
few | TRBJ1-6 | TRBD1 | TRBV20-1 | TGCAGTCCGCGAATGGGGGCAGGGGGTTCACCCCTCCACTTT | CSPRMGAGGSPLHF
few | TRBJ1-2 | NA | TRBV20-1 | TGCAGTGCTAGAGATATAGTTAAGGGATTTAGCTATGGCTACACCTTC | CSARDIVKGFSYGYTF
many | TRBJ1-3 | NA | TRBV28 | TGTGCCAGTTCGAGCCCCGGAAACACCATATATTTT | CASSSPGNTIYF
few | TRBJ2-3 | TRBD1 | TRBV6-1 | TGTGCCATCTCCGGGACAGGGGGCTTGGATACGCAGTATTTT | CAISGTGGLDTQYF
NA | TRBJ2-1 | TRBD2 | TRBV5-1 | TGCGCCAGCAGCTTTGGACTAGCGGGAGTCGATGAGCAGTTCTTC | CASSFGLAGVDEQFF
NA | TRBJ2-5 | TRBD2 | TRBV28 | TGTGCCAGCAGTACTAGCGGGAGAGGGCAAGAGACCCAGTACTTC | CASSTSGRGQETQYF
NA | TRBJ2-2 | TRBD2 | TRBV10-3 | TGTGCCATCAGTGAGAGGGCGGGAGACACCGGGGAGCTGTTTTTT | CAISERAGDTGELFF
few | TRBJ1-1 | TRBD1 | TRBV28 | TGTGCCAGCAGGCAAGGGACAGGGGGAAATGAAGCTTTCTTT | CASRQGTGGNEAFF
few | TRBJ1-3 | NA | TRBV5-1 | TGCGCCAGCAGACGGGACACCGGCTCTGGAAACACCATATATTTT | CASRRDTGSGNTIYF
few | TRBJ2-2 | NA | TRBV29-1 | TGCAGCGTTGCGGTCGGGGGAGCCAACACCGGGGAGCTGTTTTTT | CSVAVGGANTGELFF
NA | TRBJ1-2 | NA | TRBV28 | TGTGCCAGCAGGGAGATCTATGGCTACACCTTC | CASREIYGYTF
NA | TRBJ2-5 | TRBD2 | TRBV28 | TGTGCCAGCAGCGGAGCGGGGGCGTACCAAGAGACCCAGTACTTC | CASSGAGAYQETQYF
few | TRBJ1-5 | NA | TRBV28 | TGTGCCAGCAGCGGGGCGGGCAGCAATCAGCCCCAGCATTTT | CASSGAGSNQPQHF
NA | TRBJ2-7 | TRBD2 | TRBV5-1 | TGCGCCAGCAGCTTGGAAATAGCGGGGCTGTCCTACGAGCAGTACTTC | CASSLEIAGLSYEQYF
few | TRBJ2-5 | NA | TRBV20-1 | TGCAGTGCTAGTTTCGGGGGTGAGACCCAGTACTTC | CSASFGGETQYF
NA | TRBJ2-1 | NA | TRBV20-1 | TGCAGTGCTAGAGAATTGGCGGTGTACAATGAGCAGTTCTTC | CSARELAVYNEQFF
many | TRBJ2-5 | TRBD1 | TRBV5-1 | TGCGCCAGCAGCGTACAGGGGGCGTGGGAAGAGACCCAGTACTTC | CASSVQGAWEETQYF
NA | TRBJ1-5 | NA | TRBV27 | TGTGCCAGCTCATTAACAGGAGGAATTAGCAATCAGCCCCAGCATTTT | CASSLTGGISNQPQHF
NA | TRBJ2-7 | TRBD1 | TRBV2 | TGTGCCAGCAGCGATGGACTGGGACAGGGGAGGTACGAGCAGTACTTC | CASSDGLGQGRYEQYF
few | TRBJ2-1 | TRBD2 | TRBV29-1 | TGCAGCGTTAGAAGCGGGGGGGCCGTTGAGCAGTTCTTC | CSVRSGGAVEQFF
NA | TRBJ2-7 | TRBD2 | TRBV9 | TGTGCCAGCAGCGTAGCTTTCAGCGGGAGGGTCGTCTACGAGCAGTACTTC | CASSVAFSGRVVYEQYF